The T cell receptor beta chain under discussion was sequenced for a study of T cells in tuberculosis. Time point meaning: new active TB diagnosis, blood taken before or within 7 days of starting treatment. With 1 base removed from V and 10 bases from J, the gap between germline ends came to 17 bases. Germline V gene sequence: CDR1 GTSNPN, CDR2 SVGIG (reference sequence). This CDR3 spans 14 amino acids. A single count supports this clone. Measured with immunoSEQ multiplex PCR; TCRdb has only the in-frame clones, and not every one. The sample contains more than 30,000 clones, 86% of which appear only once.

This chain joins TRBV30 and TRBJ1-5, with D possibly being TRBD1 (5 bases). Material: PBMCs, obtained at tuberculosis diagnosis. The TCR comes from an adult with tuberculosis. CDR3 nucleotides: TGTGCCTGGAGTGAAAACGCCCGGGGGGAACCCCAGCATTTT. This translates into CAWSENARGEPQHF. Full variable domain (rest looked up from reference TRBV30 and TRBJ1-5): SQTIHQWPATLVQPVGSPLSLECTVEGTSNPNLYWYRQAAGRGLQLLFYSVGIGQISSEVPQNLSASRPQDRQFILSSKKLLLSDSGFYLCAWSENARGEPQHFGDGTRLSIL.